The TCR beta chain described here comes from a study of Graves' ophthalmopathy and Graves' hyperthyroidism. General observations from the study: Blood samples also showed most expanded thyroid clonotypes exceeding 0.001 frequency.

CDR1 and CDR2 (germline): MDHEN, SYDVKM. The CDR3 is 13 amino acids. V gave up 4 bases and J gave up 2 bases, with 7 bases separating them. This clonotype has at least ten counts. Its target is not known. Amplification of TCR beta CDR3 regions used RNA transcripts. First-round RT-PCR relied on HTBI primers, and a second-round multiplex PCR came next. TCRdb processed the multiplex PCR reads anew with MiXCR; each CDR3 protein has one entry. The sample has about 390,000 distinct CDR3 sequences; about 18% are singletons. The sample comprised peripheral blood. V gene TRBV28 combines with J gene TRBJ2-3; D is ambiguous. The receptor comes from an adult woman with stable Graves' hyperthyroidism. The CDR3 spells CASSSPPTDTQYF. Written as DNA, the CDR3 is TGTGCCAGCAGTTCCCCACCCACAGATACGCAGTATTTT.